This section outlines one T cell receptor (beta chain) sequence together with its context. Its antigen has not been determined. One base away there is no much larger clone; base qualities are not given. In light of the paper, this sample's time point label describes: baseline before first vaccination. The vaccinee samples were drawn from two UK trials, COV001 and COV002, one of which was a single-blind randomized controlled phase 2/3 trial testing AZD1222 (ChAdOx1 nCoV-19) in healthy adults. For TCRbeta chain sequencing, PBMC samples were collected from trial participants at day 0 and at day 28 after the second dose. This sample stems from a study of T cell responses to AZD1222 COVID-19 vaccine (dated by TCRdb to the early 2020s). Study-wide context: AZD1222 recipients whose second dose came at about 4 weeks and those whose second dose came at about 12 weeks were combined into one group, since spike-specific TCR depth and breadth did not differ between the two schedules. Trial participants were enrolled into age subgroups of 18-55, 56-69 and 70-plus years, which contained about 150, 27 and 61 TCR-sequenced participants, respectively. A total of 233 trial participants underwent TCR sequencing, of whom some 210 received two doses of AZD1222 and about 25 received two doses of the MenACWY control vaccine.

CDR1 and CDR2 are drawn from the germline V gene (reference sequence): SEHNR, FQNEAQ. Compared with germline, V lacks 7 bases and J lacks 6 bases; bases without a gene match: 8. Inclusive of the bounding cysteine and phenylalanine, the CDR3 is 15 residues long. Just the 45-base CDR3 DNA is kept, in frame starting at base 1. The CDR3 regions of human TCRbeta chains were analyzed by immunosequencing. As for the original processing: TCRs in the repertoires were matched against a reference library of SARS-CoV-2-specific TCRs that had been generated with the MIRA antigen-specificity platform. Breadth meant the fraction of unique TCRs that were SARS-CoV-2-associated, whereas depth meant the fraction of total T cells that were SARS-CoV-2-associated. Using the MIRA data, each spike-specific TCR was mapped to the spike region that the TCR reacts to and placed in a CD4 or CD8 class. Log10-transformed breadth and depth values were compared by one-way ANOVA with Sidak's multiple comparisons tests. This immuneACCESS table, as held by TCRdb, lists in-frame sequences with V and J called but not all clones. Of the missing ones, under half trace to an unresolved V gene in checked studies; the others have no known cause. V, J and clone size were drawn from that table, and D and trimming were deduced from the DNA. The sample records roughly 120,000 clones, about 90% of which are singletons. The ten largest make up nearly 4.5% of the sample.

What the study reported, not specific to this receptor: A significant rise in spike-specific TCR breadth and depth was observed after two AZD1222 doses relative to day 0 and relative to MenACWY recipients. Because no day 14 peak-response samples were available, the repertoires could be characterized only after the peak T cell response. Most participants were white British and females outnumbered males, and the authors suggested that clonal diversity may have been underestimated. In the small 56-69-year group, the increase in depth fell short of significance, most likely because of low power. Conclusions about previously exposed vaccinees are limited because only a handful of AZD1222 recipients were SARS-CoV-2 seropositive at baseline. Epitopes outside the regions mutated in the B.1.351 and B.1.1.7 variants were reportedly recognized by nearly half of the unique spike-specific TCRs. The whole spike protein was spanned by vaccine-associated CD4 TCRs, and dominant responses were seen in regions 160-218 and 743-854.

The source was peripheral blood, collected on day 0 of AZD1222 vaccination. The receptor was isolated from an adult in good health. The chain is assembled from TRBV7-9 and TRBJ2-7, and 14 junctional nucleotides match TRBD2. The bases read TGTGCCAGCACCCACGGGACTAGCGGGAGACCCGAGCAGTACTTC. This codes for CASTHGTSGRPEQYF.